The next 12 T cell receptor beta chains were all read from a single sample in a study of blood T cells in healthy people across ages (dated by TCRdb to the mid-2010s). Libraries were prepared through 5' RACE. Sequencing took place on an Illumina HiSeq 2500. A second PCR of roughly 6 to 11 cycles was run with a J-beta primer mix and a sample-barcoded 5' primer. In TCRdb, the public reads were trimmed at Q25 with fastp and aligned with MiXCR, with productive beta chains retained. Merged by CDR3 protein, the rows form single entries marked with the most common genes and DNA. In all, the sample holds around 870,000 distinct CDR3 sequences, and about 30% of those were seen once. The biggest ten clones account for 17% of the sample. The sample was blood. Every receptor here comes from a woman of 80 years or more in good health.

This rearrangement joins TRBV27 to TRBJ2-7; TRBD2 aligns across 8 bases. Losses at the gene ends were 6 bases for V and 3 bases for J; bases not matched to a gene: 10. Per germline, CDR1 MNHEY and CDR2 SMNVEV (reference sequence). This CDR3 region has 15 residues. This CDR3 reads CASSWASGGGYEQYF. Written as DNA, the CDR3 is TGTGCCAGCAGCTGGGCCAGCGGGGGCGGCTACGAGCAGTACTTC.

This clonotype has more than one count but fewer than ten. This chain joins TRBV11-2 and TRBJ1-2; the D gene is possibly TRBD1 (5 bases). The CDR3 totals 13 residues. V lost 5 bases, J lost 8 bases, and 15 bases lay in between. Germline CDR1 SGHAT, CDR2 FQNNGV. In nucleotides, the CDR3 is TGTGCCAGCAGCCTGGGGGGGACGAAAGGCTACACCTTC. Translating gives CASSLGGTKGYTF.

Comment on this clonotype: A clone one base away is much larger, so this may be a read error. V and J are TRBV20-1 and TRBJ2-1; D is unresolved. Judging by the DNA end, TRBJ2-7 fits better; the J call may be wrong. Germline assignment: CDR1 DFQATT and CDR2 SNEGSKA (reference sequence). The CDR3 is made up of 13 amino acids. CDR3 amino acids: CSASIRNYNEQYF. Here the CDR3 DNA reads TGCAGTGCTAGCATCAGAAATTACAATGAGCAGTACTTC.

This clonotype was detected only a few times. The chain is built from TRBV3-1 and TRBJ2-5, with 16 bases identical to TRBD2. J lost 11 bases, V lost 6 bases, and 18 bases had no gene match. In germline, CDR1 is LGHDT, CDR2 YNNKEL (reference sequence). This CDR3 contains 18 residues. CDR3 bases: TGTGCCAGCAGAGGAAGACATGGGACTAGCGGGGGGGCAGGGGAGCAGTACTTC. Amino acids: CASRGRHGTSGGAGEQYF.

A note on this clonotype: One base away lies a much larger clone, so this may be a sequencing read error. The CDR3 loop reads CASSLSLGVYEQYF. The CDR3, as DNA: TGTGCCAGCAGCTTAAGTCTTGGGGTTTATGAGCAGTACTTC. This rearrangement joins TRBV7-8 to TRBJ2-5; unclear D gene. The V and J ends lost 2 bases and 11 bases respectively, with 18 bases between them. The CDR3 runs 14 residues. CDR1 is SGHVS and CDR2 is FQNEAQ in the germline V gene.

V is TRBV30 and J is TRBJ2-3; TRBD2 might be the D (6 bases). In germline, CDR1 is GTSNPN, CDR2 SVGIG (reference sequence). Trimming cost V 6 bases and J 5 bases, with 21 bases left between them. This CDR3 spans 15 amino acids. The CDR3 nucleotides read TGTGCCTGCCCCCCGGGTATCGGGGGTCGAGATACGCAGTATTTT. Translated: CACPPGIGGRDTQYF.

The rearrangement joins TRBV7-2 to TRBJ2-1; 9 bases map to TRBD1. Germline V lookup: CDR1 SGHTA, CDR2 FQGNSA. The length of the CDR3 is 18 residues. V gave up 3 bases and J gave up 5 bases; unmatched junction bases: 14. In DNA form, the CDR3 reads TGTGCCAGCAGCTTGGGGACGGGACAGGGTAGGTTGCACAATGAGCAGTTCTTC. This encodes CASSLGTGQGRLHNEQFF.

V usage is TRBV20-1 and J usage is TRBJ2-4, with 12 bases lining up with TRBD2. V shed 5 bases, J shed 0 bases, and the junction held 5 bases outside the gene matches. CDR1 is DFQATT and CDR2 is SNEGSKA in the germline V gene (reference sequence). This CDR3 region has 16 residues. CDR3 sequence (DNA): TGCAGTGCTGTCCCGACTAGCGGGGGAGCCAAAAACATTCAGTACTTC. It is translated as CSAVPTSGGAKNIQYF.

The chain links TRBV7-9 to TRBJ1-1; a possible D gene is TRBD1 (5 bases). Trimming cost V 8 bases and J 4 bases, with 20 bases left between them. Germline CDR1 reads SEHNR; CDR2 reads FQNEAQ (reference sequence). The CDR3 runs 15 residues. The CDR3 DNA reads TGTGCCAGCCACTACGGGGGATCAGTTGTCACTGAAGCTTTCTTT. Translated: CASHYGGSVVTEAFF.

The chain recombines TRBV20-1 with TRBJ1-1; tentatively, D is TRBD1 (6 bases). Germline V gives CDR1 DFQATT, CDR2 SNEGSKA (reference sequence). With 3 bases removed from V and 8 bases from J, the gap between germline ends came to 22 bases. The CDR3 extends over 15 amino acids. The CDR3 protein is CSASAGGAGLEEAFF. Written as DNA, the CDR3 is TGCAGTGCTAGTGCCGGGGGCGCGGGGCTGGAAGAAGCTTTCTTT.

This clonotype was detected ten times or more. The chain is built from TRBV30 and TRBJ2-3; 8 bases map to TRBD2. The CDR3 runs to 14 residues. V lost 4 bases and J lost 6; bases outside the gene matches: 9. CDR1 is GTSNPN and CDR2 is SVGIG in the germline V gene (reference sequence). In nucleotides, the CDR3 is TGTGCCTGGATACCAGCGGGGGTTTTGGATACGCAGTATTTT. It is translated as CAWIPAGVLDTQYF.

There are a few counts of this clonotype. The junction departs from the called germline gene at one end, perhaps through a read error. The chain joins TRBV27 to TRBJ1-4; 9 nucleotides match TRBD1. This CDR3 is 15 amino acids long. Per germline, CDR1 MNHEY and CDR2 SMNVEV (reference sequence). The CDR3 nucleotides read TGTGCCAGCAGCTTATCACAGGGGGCTTTTGAAAAACTGTTTTTT. As protein: CASSLSQGAFEKLFF. Variable domain in full (rest from reference TRBV27 and TRBJ1-4): EAQVTQNPRYLITVTGKKLTVTCSQNMNHEYMSWYRQDPGLGLRQIYYSMNVEVTDKGDVPEGYKVSRKEKRNFPLILESPSPNQTSLYFCASSLSQGAFEKLFFGSGTQLSVL.